Listed here are 12 T cell receptor beta chains from one sample, sequenced in a study of blood T cell repertoires in COVID-19. Profiled with immunoSEQ multiplex PCR; TCRdb holds only in-frame clones, not every one. The sample yields around 130,000 clones, around 88% seen once. Sequencing was done on a sample of peripheral blood. The source is a man in his forties or fifties with active or convalescent COVID-19.

The chain links TRBV14 to TRBJ2-1; TRBD2 agrees at 8 bases. This CDR3 is built from 15 residues. Germline CDR1 reads SGHDN; CDR2 reads FVKESK. J lost 11 bases, V lost 7 bases, and 16 bases had no gene match. CDR3 loop: CASTERGQQFSQQFF. The CDR3 coding sequence is TGTGCCAGCACAGAGCGGGGGCAACAATTTTCGCAGCAGTTCTTC. The full variable domain, with the rest looked up from reference TRBV14 and TRBJ2-1, is EAGVTQFPSHSVIEKGQTVTLRCDPISGHDNLYWYRRVMGKEIKFLLHFVKESKQDESGMPNNRFLAERTGGTYSTLKVQPAELEDSGVYFCASTERGQQFSQQFFGPGTRLTVL.

This clone was detected once. This sequence joins TRBV14 and TRBJ2-2; possibly TRBD2 for D (5 bases). V was clipped by 5 bases and J by 1 base, with 20 bases between them. This CDR3 is 18 amino acids long. CDR1 SGHDN and CDR2 FVKESK come from the germline V gene. The CDR3 loop reads CASSKVKPSEGNTGELFF. In DNA form, the CDR3 reads TGTGCCAGCAGCAAAGTCAAACCTAGTGAGGGGAACACCGGGGAGCTGTTTTTT.

J is TRBJ1-2 and V is TRBV5-5; D unclear. Germline lookup yields CDR1 SGHKS and CDR2 YYEKEE (reference sequence). The length of the CDR3 is 14 residues. Trimming cost V 7 bases and J 2 bases, with 15 bases left between them. In DNA, the CDR3 is TGTGCCAGCTCCCGGATCGCGGGCAACTATGGCTACACCTTC. This encodes CASSRIAGNYGYTF.

This clone was seen only once. The V call is TRBV5-6, the J call TRBJ2-7; 8 bases are shared with TRBD1. This CDR3 has 15 amino acids. The germline V gene encodes CDR1 SGHDT and CDR2 YYEEEE. J gave up 4 bases and V 4 bases, and 10 bases lay outside the gene matches. CDR3 in DNA: TGTGCCAGCAGCATATGGGCAGGGGGCCGGTACGAGCAGTACTTC. This translates into CASSIWAGGRYEQYF.

V and J are TRBV19 and TRBJ1-5; 11 bases line up with TRBD1. The V segment lost 6 bases and the J segment 4 bases; nucleotides outside the gene matches: 5. The CDR3 totals 15 residues. The V gene's germline CDR1 is LNHDA and CDR2 SQIVND (reference sequence). The CDR3 bases are TGTGCCAGTAGGATCGGGACAGGGGGTAATCAGCCCCAGCATTTT. It yields the protein CASRIGTGGNQPQHF.

The chain links TRBV15 to TRBJ1-2; D gene uncertain. Trimming removed 0 bases at V and 8 bases at J, with 10 bases between. The CDR3 runs 13 residues. Germline V gives CDR1 LNHNV, CDR2 YYDKDF (reference sequence). In nucleotides, the CDR3 is TGTGCCACCAGCAGAGAGTTGGCATGGGGCTACACCTTC. As protein: CATSRELAWGYTF.

The rearrangement joins TRBV12-3 or TRBV12-4 to TRBJ2-1; D perhaps matches TRBD2 (6 bases). The CDR3 totals 12 residues. V was shortened by 3 bases and J by 8 bases, with 8 bases between the two germline ends. The CDR3 DNA follows: TGTGCCAGCAGTTTTGGAGGGGATGAGCAGTTCTTC. It yields the protein CASSFGGDEQFF.

This chain joins TRBV24-1 and TRBJ1-3, with 8 bases fitting TRBD1. The CDR3 totals 15 residues. Germline CDR1 KGHDR, CDR2 SFDVKD. V shed 7 bases, J shed 0 bases, and the junction held 4 bases outside the gene matches. The CDR3 region has the DNA TGTGCCACCAGCGGGACAGGAACCTCTGGAAACACCATATATTTT. It codes for CATSGTGTSGNTIYF.

This clone appeared once. The DNA for the CDR3 is TGCGCCAGCAGCCAGAATATACAGGGGGGACAAGAGACCCAGTACTTC. It translates to CASSQNIQGGQETQYF. The chain recombines TRBV4-3 with TRBJ2-5; 8 bases map to TRBD1. V was pared by 3 bases and J by 2 bases, with 8 bases of the junction left unmatched. Germline lookup yields CDR1 LGHNA and CDR2 YSLEER. There are 16 residues in the CDR3.

The chain is built from TRBV7-2 and TRBJ2-7; D possibly corresponds to TRBD1 (6 bases). Trimming shortened V by 5 bases and J by 2 bases, and 13 bases separated the two germline ends. The CDR3 is made up of 14 amino acids. Germline CDR1 is SGHTA and CDR2 is FQGNSA. DNA for the CDR3: TGTGCCAGCAGCGTACAGGGACCCCCCTACGAGCAGTACTTC. Encoded protein: CASSVQGPPYEQYF.

This clone has a single count. The J gene is TRBJ2-1, the V gene TRBV24-1; maybe TRBD1 (6 bases). CDR3 length: 19 residues. The V and J ends lost 4 bases and 4 bases respectively, with 25 bases between them. CDR1 is KGHDR, CDR2 SFDVKD, per germline. In DNA, the CDR3 is TGTGCCACCAGTGACGCGCAGGCTGGTGGGGGCAGGCCGTACAATGAGCAGTTCTTC. Protein sequence: CATSDAQAGGGRPYNEQFF.

The chain employs TRBV6-5 and TRBJ2-3; D perhaps matches TRBD2 (5 bases). Trimming cost V 5 bases and J 0 bases, with 6 bases left between them. Per the germline V gene, CDR1 is MNHEY and CDR2 is SVGAGI. CDR3 length equals 13 residues. CDR3 protein: CASSSGSTDTQYF. In nucleotides, the CDR3 is TGTGCCAGCAGTAGCGGTAGCACAGATACGCAGTATTTT.